This entry describes one T cell receptor (beta chain). This sample was included in a study of blood T cell repertoires in COVID-19. For the study at large: The origin of the acute and convalescent COVID-19 samples was the United States, Italy and Spain. T cells, B-cell-depleted T cells, or PBMCs provided the cDNA or gDNA that served as material.

Authors' processing steps: How many nucleated cells were present was estimated from reference gene primer amplification. The data were produced by immunoSEQ multiplex PCR, yet TCRdb's version contains in-frame clones alone and is incomplete. V and J calls and clone size are as listed in that table; D and trimming were resolved from the DNA. Of about 300,000 clones in the sample, about 88% were seen once. This CDR3 is built from 15 residues. The V gene's germline CDR1 is SEHNR and CDR2 FQNEAQ (reference sequence). The V gene lost 0 bases and the J gene lost 2 bases, with 10 bases spanning the gap. This clonotype was sampled from a human donor with COVID-19, enrolled during active disease. The donor label of this sample is uncertain. Material: peripheral blood. The chain uses TRBV7-9 and TRBJ1-2; tentative D call: TRBD1 (6 bases). The CDR3 is CASSLAQGVNYGYTF. The CDR3 bases are TGTGCCAGCAGCTTAGCACAGGGCGTAAACTATGGCTACACCTTC.